This is a list of T cell receptor beta chains from one sample in a study of blood T cell repertoires in COVID-19. Sequencing used immunoSEQ multiplex PCR; TCRdb keeps in-frame clones, though not all of them. This repertoire shows nearly 80,000 clones, 80% found once; its top ten account for 5.8%. Material: peripheral blood. The receptors originated from a man aged 55 to 70 with active or convalescent COVID-19. CDR3s include the opening cysteine and the closing phenylalanine or tryptophan. Fields, in order: D gene, V gene, J gene, CDR3 protein. A D gene is named only where the DNA matches it firmly.

D gene: .; V gene: TRBV7-8; J gene: TRBJ1-1; CDR3 protein: CASSLTSDSNTEAFF
D gene: .; V gene: TRBV4-1; J gene: TRBJ1-1; CDR3 protein: CASSQHTTGYTEAFF
D gene: TRBD1; V gene: TRBV6-2/TRBV6-3; J gene: TRBJ1-5; CDR3 protein: CASSPGQGALQPQHF
D gene: TRBD1; V gene: TRBV9; J gene: TRBJ1-1; CDR3 protein: CASSVARTGEAIF
D gene: TRBD2; V gene: TRBV27; J gene: TRBJ2-5; CDR3 protein: CASRPTLAGGIQETQYF
D gene: .; V gene: TRBV19; J gene: TRBJ2-3; CDR3 protein: CASRGSGGTFTDTQYF
D gene: .; V gene: TRBV5-1; J gene: TRBJ2-4; CDR3 protein: CASSRDPTGAKNIQYF
D gene: TRBD1; V gene: TRBV19; J gene: TRBJ2-5; CDR3 protein: CASSITGVGETQYF
D gene: .; V gene: TRBV7-9; J gene: TRBJ2-3; CDR3 protein: CASSLAQRTRPLDTQYF
D gene: .; V gene: TRBV5-8; J gene: TRBJ1-5; CDR3 protein: CASSPIGDNNQPQHF
D gene: .; V gene: TRBV4-1; J gene: TRBJ2-3; CDR3 protein: CASSQDGARTDTQYF
D gene: .; V gene: TRBV29-1; J gene: TRBJ2-2; CDR3 protein: CSVDPQGLTGELFF
D gene: .; V gene: TRBV3-1/TRBV3-2; J gene: TRBJ1-3; CDR3 protein: CASSQESAGSGNTIYF
D gene: .; V gene: TRBV2; J gene: TRBJ2-6; CDR3 protein: CASSYHHGTGANVLTF
D gene: .; V gene: TRBV7-6; J gene: TRBJ1-5; CDR3 protein: CASSLVALSSNQPQHF
D gene: .; V gene: TRBV5-1; J gene: TRBJ2-7; CDR3 protein: CASSLEAYEQYF
D gene: TRBD1; V gene: TRBV6-5; J gene: TRBJ1-4; CDR3 protein: CAGRGRDEKLFF
D gene: TRBD1; V gene: TRBV3-1/TRBV3-2; J gene: TRBJ1-1; CDR3 protein: CASSFRTGNTEAFF
D gene: .; V gene: TRBV29-1; J gene: TRBJ2-3; CDR3 protein: CSVEHRAGDTQYF
D gene: .; V gene: TRBV6-2/TRBV6-3; J gene: TRBJ1-1; CDR3 protein: CASSYYRDTEAFF
D gene: TRBD2; V gene: TRBV3-1/TRBV3-2; J gene: TRBJ2-5; CDR3 protein: CASSLAGGVVQETQYF
D gene: TRBD1; V gene: TRBV9; J gene: TRBJ1-4; CDR3 protein: CASSVGTGGEKLFF
D gene: TRBD2; V gene: TRBV10-2; J gene: TRBJ2-3; CDR3 protein: CASSESSGGFTQYF
D gene: TRBD1; V gene: TRBV18; J gene: TRBJ1-2; CDR3 protein: CASSLSADRAYGYTF